One sample yielded the 10 T cell receptor beta chains listed below, sequenced in a study of CD4 and CD8 cells across lung adenocarcinoma regions. TCRdb fed the PCR reads into MiXCR, producing one record per CDR3 protein. This sample has thousands of distinct CDR3 sequences, with roughly 52% found just once. Sequenced: CD8+ T cells from the center of a lung tumor. The receptors derive from a female donor with lung adenocarcinoma. The CD4 and CD8 labels of this study may be unreliable.

This clonotype was counted only a few times. The V and J genes are TRBV19 and TRBJ1-6, with D tentatively TRBD1 (6 bases). The V and J ends lost 3 bases and 9 bases respectively, with 24 bases between them. Germline loops: CDR1 LNHDA, CDR2 SQIVND (reference sequence). The CDR3 is made up of 18 amino acids. The CDR3 here is CASSISLGGRDNSSPLHF. CDR3 DNA: TGTGCCAGTAGTATCTCCCTCGGGGGAAGGGACAATAGTTCACCCCTCCACTTT. The variable domain in full, with the rest retrieved from reference TRBV19 and TRBJ1-6, is DGGITQSPKYLFRKEGQNVTLSCEQNLNHDAMYWYRQDPGQGLRLIYYSQIVNDFQKGDIAEGYSVSREKKESFPLTVTSAQKNPTAFYLCASSISLGGRDNSSPLHFGNGTRLTVT.

Turning to this clonotype: The junction shows a germline mismatch at one end, possibly a read error. V and J are TRBV5-7 and TRBJ2-7; unclear D gene. TRBV5-7 has ORF status, its function being uncertain. The CDR3 has 10 residues. CDR3 DNA: TGTGTCAGCAGCTTCAACGAGCAGTACTTC. Translation gives CVSSFNEQYF.

The sample holds a few counts of this clonotype. This chain connects TRBV6-1 to TRBJ2-7; perhaps TRBD2 as D (6 bases). Trimming took 5 bases from V and 1 from J, leaving 15 bases between them. The CDR3 totals 15 residues. Looked up from germline, CDR1 is MNHNS and CDR2 is SASEGT. DNA for the CDR3: TGTGCCAGCAGTCCCCTGGGGGAGGTATCCTACGAGCAGTACTTC. Translating gives CASSPLGEVSYEQYF.

This sequence joins TRBV7-2 and TRBJ2-3; 12 nucleotides agree with TRBD2. The J call may be in error: the DNA end matches TRBJ2-7 better. The CDR3 has 15 amino acids. CDR1 SGHTA and CDR2 FQGNSA come from the germline V gene. The CDR3 loop reads CASSSGLAGNNEQYF. CDR3 DNA: TGTGCCAGCAGTTCCGGACTAGCGGGGAACAATGAGCAGTACTTC.

The chain employs TRBV10-3 and TRBJ2-6; either TRBD1 or TRBD2 may supply D (5 bases each). V was trimmed by 7 bases and J by 15 bases, leaving 25 bases between them. Germline V lookup: CDR1 ENHRY, CDR2 SYGVKD. This CDR3 is 15 amino acids long. CDR3 sequence: CAITKGPTFAGDLTF. The CDR3 DNA reads as TGTGCCATCACTAAGGGACCGACCTTCGCCGGGGACCTGACTTTC.

This clonotype is medium-sized by share. The chain links TRBV12-3 or TRBV12-4 to TRBJ2-1, with D maybe TRBD1 (6 bases). The CDR3 is 16 amino acids. V lost 6 bases, J lost 4 bases, and 19 bases lay in between. The CDR3 reads CASSTTTGDLYNEQFF. The CDR3 DNA reads TGTGCCAGCAGCACAACGACAGGAGACCTATACAATGAGCAGTTCTTC.

By its share, this clonotype is medium-sized. The V gene is TRBV12-3 or TRBV12-4, the J gene TRBJ1-5, with D perhaps matching TRBD1 (5 bases). The V and J ends lost 6 bases and 0 bases respectively, with 18 bases between them. CDR3 length: 17 amino acids. The CDR3 here is CASRATGGGYSNQPQHF. The CDR3 DNA reads TGTGCCAGCAGGGCAACCGGGGGTGGCTATAGCAATCAGCCCCAGCATTTT.

Of note for this clonotype: Compared with germline, one end of the junction differs, possibly owing to a read error. J is TRBJ2-4 and V is TRBV7-2, with D maybe TRBD2 (5 bases). The CDR3 covers 14 residues. Germline lookup yields CDR1 SGHTA and CDR2 FQGNSA. Written as DNA, the CDR3 is TGTGCGGGCACCGGGGTCCGTGACCAAGAGACCCAGTACTTT. Translating gives CAGTGVRDQETQYF.

The chain recombines TRBV7-6 with TRBJ2-1; 7 nucleotides agree with TRBD1. Gene TRBJ2-5 matches the end of the DNA better, so the J call may be wrong. This CDR3 is 15 amino acids long. Germline values: CDR1 SGHVS, CDR2 FNYEAQ. CDR3: CASSLRDRVQETQYF. Written as DNA, the CDR3 is TGTGCCAGCAGCTTAAGGGACAGAGTCCAAGAGACCCAGTACTTC.

This clonotype came up many times. For the CDR3, the DNA is TGTGCCAGCAGCTCTACACCGAGCTCCTACAATGAGCAGTTCTTC. As protein: CASSSTPSSYNEQFF. The chain joins TRBV11-2 to TRBJ2-1; D unresolved. V lost 4 bases and J 0 bases, leaving 10 bases between the germline ends. This CDR3 is built from 15 residues. Germline assignment: CDR1 SGHAT and CDR2 FQNNGV.